This T cell receptor (beta chain) is from a study of glioma-infiltrating T cells after dendritic cell vaccination. For the study at large: Samples are from glioblastoma patients in Phase I and II dendritic cell vaccine trials. The vaccine used monocyte-derived dendritic cells pulsed overnight with autologous tumor lysate. Three intradermal dendritic cell vaccine injections were given every two weeks.

Indicated time point: after dendritic cell vaccination, including at tumor progression/relapse. Amplification used 60 V beta primers and 13 J beta primers. Libraries were prepared by immunoSEQ multiplex PCR; TCRdb keeps only in-frame clonotypes and omits some of them. The sample has some 110,000 clones; 90% are singletons. Trimming took 5 bases from V and 1 from J, leaving 18 bases between them. This CDR3 has 16 amino acids. Germline loops: CDR1 SGHNT, CDR2 YYREEE (reference sequence). Specimen: blood, collected after dendritic cell vaccination. This receptor was taken from a human donor with glioblastoma. The rearrangement links TRBV5-4 to TRBJ1-1; D call uncertain. For the CDR3, the DNA is TGTGCCAGCAGTCCTCTCCAGATGTCTGGGAACACTGAAGCTTTCTTT. As protein: CASSPLQMSGNTEAFF.